This TCR beta chain was recovered during a study of response to subunit inactivated influenza vaccine. TCRdb analysed the RT-PCR reads with MiXCR anew, one entry per CDR3 protein. Among 500,000 to 600,000 distinct CDR3 sequences listed, approximately 7.6% were seen once. Ten or more counts support this clonotype. What it binds is not known. Findings and limits, study-wide: Authors proposed each seasonal influenza vaccination draws in few new T cells.

In germline, CDR1 is SQVTM, CDR2 ANQGSEA. V lost 7 bases, J lost 3 bases, and 15 bases stayed unmatched. The CDR3 covers 18 residues. Sequencing was performed on PBMCs from blood, taken less than 30 months after vaccination. This clonotype originated in a man in his fifties or sixties who received an inactivated influenza vaccine. The chain has TRBV29-1 and TRBJ2-1, with 13 bases lining up with TRBD2. The CDR3 bases are TGCAGCGCTCAACTAGCGGGAGGGCCAGAGAGGTTCTACAATGAGCAGTTCTTC. Translated, it gives CSAQLAGGPERFYNEQFF.